This T cell receptor (beta chain) was captured in a study of identical twins. Trimming at V came to 3 bases and at J to 7 bases, leaving 10 bases not matched to a gene. CDR3 length: 15 residues. Germline V gene lookup returns CDR1 LNHNV and CDR2 YYDKDF (reference sequence). Template switching (which added a universal primer site) was used, and cDNA carried unique molecular identifiers. In TCRdb, the 5' RACE reads were re-called with MiXCR into one record per CDR3 protein. Of 1.5 million to 2 million distinct CDR3 sequences in the sample, around a third were seen once. The study's findings and limits: Fewer insertions marked abundant cord blood beta clonotypes; young adult naive trended weakly, memory not at all. Twins shared out-of-frame alpha sequences with excess low generation probability.

This clonotype was observed a handful of times. Its antigen is as yet unknown. V is TRBV15 and J is TRBJ2-3; 7 bases map to TRBD2. The source material was cord blood. The sequence came from a newborn girl in good health. The CDR3 DNA sequence: TGTGCCACCAGCAGCCCAGCGGGGAGAGTGCATACGCAGTATTTT. Amino acids: CATSSPAGRVHTQYF. The whole variable domain, filled in from reference TRBV15 and TRBJ2-3, reads DAMVIQNPRYQVTQFGKPVTLSCSQTLNHNVMYWYQQKSSQAPKLLFHYYDKDFNNEADTPDNFQSRRPNTSFCFLDIRSPGLGDTAMYLCATSSPAGRVHTQYFGPGTRLTVL.